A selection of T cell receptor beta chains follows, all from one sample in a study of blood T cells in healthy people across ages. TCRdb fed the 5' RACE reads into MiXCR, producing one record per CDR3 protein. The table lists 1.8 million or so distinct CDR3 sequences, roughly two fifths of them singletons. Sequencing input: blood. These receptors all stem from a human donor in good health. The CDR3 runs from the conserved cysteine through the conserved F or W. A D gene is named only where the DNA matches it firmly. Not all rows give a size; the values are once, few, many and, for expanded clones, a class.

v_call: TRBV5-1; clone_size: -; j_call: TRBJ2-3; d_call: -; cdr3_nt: TGCGCCAGCAGCCCCCGGGGGAGTTACACAGATACGCAGTATTTT; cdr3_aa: CASSPRGSYTDTQYF
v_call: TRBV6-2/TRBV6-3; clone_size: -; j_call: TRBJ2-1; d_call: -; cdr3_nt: TGTGCCAACAGTTATATTAAGGGGGTTGGAAAGTTCTTC; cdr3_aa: CANSYIKGVGKFF
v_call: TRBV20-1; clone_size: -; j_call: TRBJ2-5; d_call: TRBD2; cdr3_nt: TGCAGTGCTAGAGATCCCAGCGGGGGTCGCGGAGAGACCCAGTACTTC; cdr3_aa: CSARDPSGGRGETQYF
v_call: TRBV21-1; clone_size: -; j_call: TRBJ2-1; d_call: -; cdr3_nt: TGTGCCAGCAGCCTCCGGATCAGGACCTTCGACTCCTACAATGAGCAGTTCTTC; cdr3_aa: CASSLRIRTFDSYNEQFF
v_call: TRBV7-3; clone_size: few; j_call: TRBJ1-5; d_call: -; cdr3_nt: TGTGCCAGCCTTAGGTTGAGCAATCAGCCCCAGCATTTT; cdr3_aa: CASLRLSNQPQHF
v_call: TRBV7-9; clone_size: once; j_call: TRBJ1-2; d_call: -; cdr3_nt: TGTGCCAGCAGCTTAGCGGAGGGAATGGATGGCCACACCTTC; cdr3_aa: CASSLAEGMDGHTF
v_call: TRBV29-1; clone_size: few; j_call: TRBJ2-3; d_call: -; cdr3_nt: TGCAGCGTTGACGGAGTTGTGGGCCTCCCAGGGGATACGCAGTATTTT; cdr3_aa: CSVDGVVGLPGDTQYF
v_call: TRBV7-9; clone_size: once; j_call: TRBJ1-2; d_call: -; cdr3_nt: TGTGCCAGCAGCTGGGGGCGGGGGAGTGATGGCTACACCTTC; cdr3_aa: CASSWGRGSDGYTF
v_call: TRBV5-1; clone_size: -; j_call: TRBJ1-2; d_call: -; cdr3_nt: TGCGCCAGTAAATCGGCAGGGCGATACGGCTACACCTTC; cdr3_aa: CASKSAGRYGYTF
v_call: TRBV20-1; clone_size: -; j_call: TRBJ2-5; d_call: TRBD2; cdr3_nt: TGCAGTGCCGCGGGACTAGCGGGGGAGTGGACAAAGACCCAGTACTTC; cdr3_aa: CSAAGLAGEWTKTQYF
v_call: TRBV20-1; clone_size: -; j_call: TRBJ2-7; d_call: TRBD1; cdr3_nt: TGCAGTGCTAGAGAGGGGACAGGGGGACACGAGCAGTACTTC; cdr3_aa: CSAREGTGGHEQYF
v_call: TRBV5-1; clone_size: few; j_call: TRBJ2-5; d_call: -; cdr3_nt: TGCGCCAGCAGCCTTAAGACTAGACGAATCCAAGAGACCCAGTACTTC; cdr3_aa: CASSLKTRRIQETQYF
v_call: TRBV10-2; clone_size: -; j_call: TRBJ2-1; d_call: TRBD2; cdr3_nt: TGCGCCAGCAGTGTTCAAGGGACTAGCTCCTACAATGAGCAGTTCTTC; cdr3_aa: CASSVQGTSSYNEQFF
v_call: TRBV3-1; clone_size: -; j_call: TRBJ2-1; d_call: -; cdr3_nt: TGTGCCAGCAGCCAAGTATCTAGGAGCCACAATGAGCAGTTCTTC; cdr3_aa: CASSQVSRSHNEQFF
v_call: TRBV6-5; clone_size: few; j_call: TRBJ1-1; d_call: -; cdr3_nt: TGTGCCAGCAGTTACTCAGAGTCTTATCCCACTGAAGCTTTCTTT; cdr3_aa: CASSYSESYPTEAFF
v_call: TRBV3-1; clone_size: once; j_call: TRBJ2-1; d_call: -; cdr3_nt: TGTGCCAGCAGCCAAGATAGGCGGAACAATGAGCAGTTCTTC; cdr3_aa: CASSQDRRNNEQFF
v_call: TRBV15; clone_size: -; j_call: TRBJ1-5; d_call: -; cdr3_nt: TGTGCCACCAGCGTTAGTAGGACATCGAATACTTATCAGCCCCAGCATTTT; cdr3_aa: CATSVSRTSNTYQPQHF
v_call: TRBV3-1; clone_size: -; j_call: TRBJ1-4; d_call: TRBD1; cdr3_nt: TGTGCCAGCAGCCCTCTGAGGACAGGGTCTGAAAAACTGTTTTTT; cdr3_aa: CASSPLRTGSEKLFF
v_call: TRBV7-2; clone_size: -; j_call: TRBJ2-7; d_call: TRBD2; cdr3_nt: TGTGCCAGCAGCCTACAGTCCGGACTAGCGGCGCGCTACGAGCAGTACTTC; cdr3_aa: CASSLQSGLAARYEQYF
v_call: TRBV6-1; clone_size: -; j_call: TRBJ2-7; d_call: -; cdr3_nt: TGTGCCAGCAGATTTCAGAGGGCTGATTACGAGCAGTACTTC; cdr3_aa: CASRFQRADYEQYF
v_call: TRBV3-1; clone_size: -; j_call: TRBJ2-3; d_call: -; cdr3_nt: TGTGCCAGCAGCCAAGGGTCCCGGACAGATACGCAGTATTTT; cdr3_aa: CASSQGSRTDTQYF
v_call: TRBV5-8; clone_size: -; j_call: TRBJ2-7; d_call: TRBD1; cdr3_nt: TGTGCCAGCAGTTGGGACAGGGAGATCTACGAGCAGTACTTC; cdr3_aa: CASSWDREIYEQYF
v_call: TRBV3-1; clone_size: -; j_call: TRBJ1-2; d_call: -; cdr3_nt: TGTGCCAGCAGCCATAAAGGGGCAGGGTCTAACTATGGCTACACCTTC; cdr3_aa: CASSHKGAGSNYGYTF
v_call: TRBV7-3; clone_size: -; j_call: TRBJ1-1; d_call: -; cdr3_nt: TGTGCCAGCAGCCCCGGCGGGGAGGCTGAAGCTTTCTTT; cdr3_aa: CASSPGGEAEAFF
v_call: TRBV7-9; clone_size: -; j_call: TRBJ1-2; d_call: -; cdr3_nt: TGTGCCAGCAGCCCCTCAAGACAGGCAAAGGACTATGGCTACACCTTC; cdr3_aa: CASSPSRQAKDYGYTF
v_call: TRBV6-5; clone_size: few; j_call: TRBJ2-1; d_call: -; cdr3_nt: TGTGCCAGCAGTCTAGCCAATAAAATTTACAATGAGCAGTTCTTC; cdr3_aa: CASSLANKIYNEQFF
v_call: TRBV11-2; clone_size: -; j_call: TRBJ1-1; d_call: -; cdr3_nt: TGTGCCAGCAGCTTAGGATATCGCTTTACGGAGCCATCGAACACTGAAGCTTTCTTT; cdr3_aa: CASSLGYRFTEPSNTEAFF
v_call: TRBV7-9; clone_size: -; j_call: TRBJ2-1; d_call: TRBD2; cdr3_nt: TGTGCCAGCAGCTCCAGAGGGGGACTAGCGGGTTACGTCTCCTACAATGAGCAGTTCTTC; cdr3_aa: CASSSRGGLAGYVSYNEQFF
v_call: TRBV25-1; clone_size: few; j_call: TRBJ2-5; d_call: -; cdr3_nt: TGTGCCAGCGCTAGCAGGGAGTTTCAAGAGACCCAGTACTTC; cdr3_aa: CASASREFQETQYF
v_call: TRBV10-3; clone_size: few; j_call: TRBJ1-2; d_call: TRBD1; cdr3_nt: TGTGCCATCAGACAGGGGGGGAACTATGGCTACACCTTC; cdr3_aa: CAIRQGGNYGYTF
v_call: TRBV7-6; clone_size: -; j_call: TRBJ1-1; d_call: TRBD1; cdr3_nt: TGTGCCAGCAGCTTAGCGCCCGGACAGGGGGACACTGAAGCTTTCTTT; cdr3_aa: CASSLAPGQGDTEAFF
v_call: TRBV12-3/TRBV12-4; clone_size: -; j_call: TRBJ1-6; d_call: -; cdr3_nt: TGTGCCAGCAGTTTAGGGGGGGAGGGCCTCAATTCACCCCTCCACTTT; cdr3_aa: CASSLGGEGLNSPLHF
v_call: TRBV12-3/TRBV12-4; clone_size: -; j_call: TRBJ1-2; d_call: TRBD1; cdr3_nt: TGTGCCAGCAGTATCACAGGGGATGGCTACACCTTC; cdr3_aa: CASSITGDGYTF
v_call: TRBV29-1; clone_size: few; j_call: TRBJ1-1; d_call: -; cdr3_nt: TGCAGCGTCCCCGCAGGGGCTTCGATCACTGAAGCTTTCTTT; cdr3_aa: CSVPAGASITEAFF
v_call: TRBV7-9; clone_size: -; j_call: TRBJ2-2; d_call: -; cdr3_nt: TGTGCCAGCAGCTTGATTACCGGGACCGGGGAGCTGTTTTTT; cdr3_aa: CASSLITGTGELFF
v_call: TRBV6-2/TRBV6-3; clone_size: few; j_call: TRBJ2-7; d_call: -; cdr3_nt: TGTGCCAGCAGTACCTTCTCGGGGGTTGGCTACGAGCAGTACTTC; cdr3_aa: CASSTFSGVGYEQYF
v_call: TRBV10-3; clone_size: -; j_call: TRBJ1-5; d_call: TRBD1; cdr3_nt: TGTGCCATCAGTGTGACAGGGGGCGATCAGCCCCAGCATTTT; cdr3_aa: CAISVTGGDQPQHF
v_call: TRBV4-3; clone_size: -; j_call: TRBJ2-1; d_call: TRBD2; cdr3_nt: TGCGCCAGCAGCCAAGAACTTGGACTAGCGGCGAGTAATGAGCAGTTCTTC; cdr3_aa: CASSQELGLAASNEQFF
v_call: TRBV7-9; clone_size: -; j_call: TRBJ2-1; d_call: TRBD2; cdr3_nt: TGTGCCAGCACCCCGCGGGGGGGCGGGGATGAGCAGTTCTTC; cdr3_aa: CASTPRGGGDEQFF
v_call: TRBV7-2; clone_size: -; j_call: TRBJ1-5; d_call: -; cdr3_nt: TGTGCCAGCAGCCGGGAGGCAGTTAATAACAATCAGCCCCAGCATTTT; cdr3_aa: CASSREAVNNNQPQHF
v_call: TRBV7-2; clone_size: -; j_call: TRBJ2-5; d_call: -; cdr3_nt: TGTGCCAGCAGCATTAGTCGGCGTTCTGCAGAGACCCAGTACTTC; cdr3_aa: CASSISRRSAETQYF
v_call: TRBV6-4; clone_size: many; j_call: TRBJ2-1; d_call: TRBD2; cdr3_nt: TGTGCCAGCAGTGACAGCTCTAGCGGGGCAGGGGTCAATGAGCAGTTCTTC; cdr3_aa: CASSDSSSGAGVNEQFF
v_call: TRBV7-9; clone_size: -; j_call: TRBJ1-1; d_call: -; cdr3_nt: TGTGCCAGCAGCCTAAGGGAGACGGAGAACACTGAAGCTTTCTTT; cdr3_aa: CASSLRETENTEAFF
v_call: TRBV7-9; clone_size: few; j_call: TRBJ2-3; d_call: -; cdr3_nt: TGTGCCAGCAGCCCATTGGATAGGGAAATGGGTACGCAGTATTTT; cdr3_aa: CASSPLDREMGTQYF
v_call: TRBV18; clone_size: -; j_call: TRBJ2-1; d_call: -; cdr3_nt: TGTGCCAGCTCACCTGGCTCATACATTTCCAATGAGCAGTTCTTC; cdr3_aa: CASSPGSYISNEQFF
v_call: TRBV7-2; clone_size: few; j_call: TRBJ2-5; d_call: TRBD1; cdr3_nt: TGTGCCAGCAGCTTAGCTGGACAGGGCTGGGAGACCCAGTACTTC; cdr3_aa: CASSLAGQGWETQYF
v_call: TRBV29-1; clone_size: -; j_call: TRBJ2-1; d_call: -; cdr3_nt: TGCAGCGCTACGATGGTTTCGGGGAATGAGCAGTTCTTC; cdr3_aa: CSATMVSGNEQFF
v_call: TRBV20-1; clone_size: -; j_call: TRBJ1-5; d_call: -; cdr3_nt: TGCAGTGCCCATCGCAGTTCTAGCAATCAGCCCCAGCATTTT; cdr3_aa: CSAHRSSSNQPQHF